This T cell receptor beta chain was documented in a study of T cell changes during pregnancy in multiple sclerosis. This clone appeared a single time. Clones were read by immunoSEQ multiplex PCR, and TCRdb kept only the in-frame ones, dropping some. The table has around 56,000 clones, approximately 90% seen once. Germline trimming cut 5 bases from V and 5 bases from J; bases unmatched to any gene: 14. This CDR3 contains 18 residues. Germline V gives CDR1 LNHDA, CDR2 SQIVND (reference sequence). The V call is TRBV19, the J call TRBJ2-3; 12 bases line up with TRBD2. The sample consisted of CD4+ T cells from peripheral blood mononuclear cells, taken in the first trimester of pregnancy. The clonotype originates from a female donor with multiple sclerosis, enrolled in a pregnancy study. The CDR3 spells CASSPSPLAGGRGDTQYF. The CDR3 nucleotides read TGTGCCAGTAGTCCCTCTCCTCTAGCGGGGGGGCGGGGAGATACGCAGTATTTT.